Below, 23 T cell receptor beta chains from the same sample are listed, as sequenced in a study of CD8 T cells in ankylosing spondylitis. TCRdb called the 5' RACE reads again in MiXCR, with one record for every CDR3 protein. The sample holds some 130,000 distinct CDR3 sequences, roughly 15% seen once. Sample: blood, either unsorted or a sorted T cell fraction (not recorded which). These receptors came from a female donor with ankylosing spondylitis or in good health (not recorded which).

The chain links TRBV6-5 to TRBJ1-5; D is ambiguous. V shed 6 bases and J shed 4 bases, with 13 bases lying between them. This CDR3 is 14 amino acids long. Germline V CDR1 and CDR2: MNHEY, SVGAGI. The CDR3 DNA reads TGTGCCAGCAGCTATGAGGTCGGGAATCAGCCCCAGCATTTT. It codes for CASSYEVGNQPQHF.

About this clonotype itself: The junction does not match germline at one end; this may be a read error. The J gene is TRBJ2-3, the V gene TRBV29-1; possible D gene TRBD1, 5 bases. The CDR3 runs to 14 residues. Germline loops: CDR1 SQVTM, CDR2 ANQGSEA. The CDR3 sequence: CSSYGRASIDTQYF. Written as DNA, the CDR3 is TGCAGCTCCTATGGCAGGGCGAGCATAGATACGCAGTATTTT.

The chain links TRBV7-9 to TRBJ1-1, with D unresolved. CDR1 SEHNR and CDR2 FQNEAQ come from the germline V gene (reference sequence). The ends were cut back, 7 bases at V and 4 bases at J, with 16 bases in the middle. The CDR3 has 14 amino acids. For the CDR3, the DNA is TGTGCCAGCATCCACGACCCGCAGAGCACTGAAGCTTTCTTT. This gives the protein CASIHDPQSTEAFF.

This clonotype was found many times. V gene TRBV5-1 combines with J gene TRBJ2-1, with D maybe TRBD2 (6 bases). This CDR3 contains 16 residues. V was cut by 4 bases and J by 0 bases, with 14 bases left in between. Germline CDR1 is SGHRS and CDR2 is YFSETQ. The CDR3 spells CASSLLVGGSYNEQFF. The CDR3 DNA follows: TGCGCCAGCAGCCTGCTGGTGGGAGGCTCCTACAATGAGCAGTTCTTC.

The gene calls are TRBV28 and TRBJ1-5, with D uncertain. V was trimmed by 5 bases and J by 6 bases, leaving 17 bases between them. The CDR3 is 15 amino acids. Germline V gives CDR1 MDHEN, CDR2 SYDVKM. The CDR3 coding sequence is TGTGCCAGCAGTCCCTTTGAGGGAGAGGGTCAGCCCCAGCATTTT. Protein sequence: CASSPFEGEGQPQHF.

This chain connects TRBV7-2 to TRBJ1-5; TRBD1 might be the D (6 bases). Germline values: CDR1 SGHTA, CDR2 FQGNSA. The germline V and J ends were trimmed by 7 bases and 0 bases, with 16 bases remaining between them. The length of the CDR3 is 16 residues. In DNA, the CDR3 is TGTGCCAGCAACCCCGAAGGGACACCTAGCAATCAGCCCCAGCATTTT. Translating it yields CASNPEGTPSNQPQHF.

This sequence joins TRBV12-3 or TRBV12-4 and TRBJ1-2, with unresolved D. The V end lost 2 bases, the J end lost 5 bases, and 9 bases lay between the germline ends. The CDR3 runs to 13 residues. The CDR3 sequence: CASSLLGPYGYTF. CDR3 coding DNA: TGTGCCAGCAGTTTACTAGGACCTTATGGCTACACCTTC.

CDR3 sequence reads: CASSFRGRVSYEQYF. CDR3 nucleotide sequence: TGTGCCAGCAGCTTCAGGGGGCGCGTCTCCTACGAGCAGTACTTC. V gene TRBV5-6 combines with J gene TRBJ2-7; 8 bases are a match to TRBD1. CDR1 is SGHDT, CDR2 YYEEEE, per germline. Losses at the gene ends were 2 bases for V and 0 bases for J; bases not matched to a gene: 4. The CDR3 consists of 15 residues.

This clonotype was observed a few times. The V and J genes are TRBV12-3 or TRBV12-4 and TRBJ2-1, with 11 bases aligning to TRBD2. The CDR3 loop spans 18 amino acids. J lost 0 bases, V lost 6 bases, and 10 bases had no gene match. The CDR3 protein is CASSRATSGSLSYNEQFF. The CDR3 region has the DNA TGTGCCAGCAGCCGAGCAACTAGCGGGAGCCTCTCCTACAATGAGCAGTTCTTC.

The chain recombines TRBV12-3 or TRBV12-4 with TRBJ2-2; perhaps TRBD2 as D (6 bases). The CDR3 is 14 residues long. Trimming left V 3 bases short and J 7 bases short, with 12 bases between. DNA of the CDR3: TGTGCCAGCAGTTTGAGAACGGAGGGCGGGGAGCTGTTTTTT. Amino acids: CASSLRTEGGELFF.

This clonotype turned up a few times. The chain is built from TRBV7-9 and TRBJ2-7, with 7 bases that match TRBD2. This CDR3 is built from 12 residues. The germline gives CDR1 SEHNR, CDR2 FQNEAQ (reference sequence). V trimming: 6 bases; J trimming: 7 bases; junction bases outside the gene matches: 6. The CDR3 nucleotides read TGTGCCAGCAGTTTGGGAGGGCGTGAGCAGTACTTC. Protein sequence: CASSLGGREQYF.

This clonotype has at least ten counts. This chain links TRBV5-1 with TRBJ1-1; D is unresolved. The V gene lost 0 bases and the J gene lost 1 base, with 10 bases spanning the gap. Germline lookup yields CDR1 SGHRS and CDR2 YFSETQ. This CDR3 comprises 15 residues. In DNA form, the CDR3 reads TGCGCCAGCAGCTTGGGCCGATCGGGGAACACTGAAGCTTTCTTT. This translates into CASSLGRSGNTEAFF.

The rearrangement joins TRBV3-1 to TRBJ1-5; D is undetermined. Per the germline V gene, CDR1 is LGHDT and CDR2 is YNNKEL (reference sequence). Trimming cost V 5 bases and J 4 bases, with 12 bases left between them. This CDR3 is 14 amino acids long. The CDR3 spells CASSFLGRNQPQHF. CDR3 DNA: TGTGCCAGCAGCTTCCTAGGGAGAAATCAGCCCCAGCATTTT.

This clonotype has only a few counts. The rearrangement links TRBV5-6 to TRBJ2-1; D is possibly TRBD2 (6 bases). This CDR3 contains 16 residues. The germline V and J ends were trimmed by 4 bases and 0 bases, with 14 bases remaining between them. Germline V lookup: CDR1 SGHDT, CDR2 YYEEEE. The DNA for the CDR3 is TGTGCCAGCAGCACGGGACTCCCGAGCTCCTACAATGAGCAGTTCTTC. Translated: CASSTGLPSSYNEQFF.

This clonotype was observed at least ten times. The V call is TRBV11-1, the J call TRBJ2-7; the match to TRBD2 covers 11 bases. Germline lookup yields CDR1 SGHAT and CDR2 FQDESV (reference sequence). V trimming: 0 bases; J trimming: 5 bases; junction bases outside the gene matches: 9. The CDR3 extends over 17 amino acids. The CDR3 region is CASSLAATSGSANEQYF. In nucleotides, the CDR3 is TGTGCCAGCAGCTTAGCCGCTACTAGCGGGAGTGCAAACGAGCAGTACTTC.

This clonotype occurred many times. The chain has TRBV12-3 or TRBV12-4 and TRBJ2-7, with 12 bases aligning to TRBD1. Trimming at V came to 3 bases and at J to 7 bases, leaving 4 bases not matched to a gene. The CDR3 loop spans 14 amino acids. CDR3 sequence reads: CASSLRDRGREQYF. CDR3 DNA: TGTGCCAGCAGTTTGCGGGACAGGGGGCGAGAGCAGTACTTC.

Of note for this clonotype: Given a much more abundant clone one base away, this may be a read error. This chain connects TRBV7-3 to TRBJ2-1; weak D call: TRBD2 (5 bases). CDR1 SGHTA and CDR2 FQGTGA come from the germline V gene. This CDR3 spans 15 amino acids. CDR3 coding DNA: TGTGTCAGCAGCTTATCCCCCCCGAGAGGGAATGAGCAGTTCTTC. This translates into CVSSLSPPRGNEQFF.

This clonotype has ten or more counts. V and J are TRBV20-1 and TRBJ1-4; D possibly corresponds to TRBD1 (5 bases). V lost 2 bases, J lost 0 bases, and 7 bases lay in between. This CDR3 has 14 residues. Germline lookup yields CDR1 DFQATT and CDR2 SNEGSKA (reference sequence). The CDR3: CSARQGTTNEKLFF. The DNA for the CDR3 is TGCAGTGCTAGACAGGGCACAACTAATGAAAAACTGTTTTTT.

There are a few counts of this clonotype. The chain has TRBV12-3 or TRBV12-4 and TRBJ2-2; maybe TRBD1 (5 bases). Trimming shortened V by 6 bases and J by 5 bases, and 16 bases separated the two germline ends. This CDR3 has 15 amino acids. CDR3 bases: TGTGCCAGCAGACACCGACAGCAACAAACCGGGGAGCTGTTTTTT. Translated: CASRHRQQQTGELFF.

This clonotype appeared a few times. The chain links TRBV7-9 to TRBJ2-3; 11 bases align to TRBD2. The CDR3 runs 16 residues. Germline CDR1 is SEHNR and CDR2 is FQNEAQ (reference sequence). With 3 bases clipped from V and 1 base from J, the junction kept 3 bases outside the gene matches. For the CDR3, the DNA is TGTGCCAGCAGCTTTTCGGGACTAGCGGGCACAGATACGCAGTATTTT. Its protein product is CASSFSGLAGTDTQYF.

The table lists this clonotype with a few counts. The rearrangement links TRBV7-2 to TRBJ1-2; D unresolved. Trimming pared 5 bases from V and 8 bases from J, leaving 15 bases between. CDR1 is SGHTA, CDR2 FQGNSA, per germline. The CDR3 extends over 13 amino acids. The DNA for the CDR3 is TGTGCCAGCAGCCCTCACGCGGCGGAGGGCTACACCTTC. This gives the protein CASSPHAAEGYTF.

Only a few counts were recorded for this clonotype. This chain links TRBV5-1 with TRBJ2-4; 7 bases are shared with TRBD2. The ends lost 4 bases at V and 11 bases at J; junction bases unmatched: 6. Germline V lookup: CDR1 SGHRS, CDR2 YFSETQ. This CDR3 spans 12 amino acids. The CDR3 sequence is CASSPGGELQYF. CDR3 coding DNA: TGCGCCAGCAGCCCGGGGGGTGAGCTTCAGTACTTC. Full variable domain (rest looked up from reference TRBV5-1 and TRBJ2-4): KAGVTQTPRYLIKTRGQQVTLSCSPISGHRSVSWYQQTPGQGLQFLFEYFSETQRNKGNFPGRFSGRQFSNSRSEMNVSTLELGDSALYLCASSPGGELQYFGAGTRLSVL.

About this clonotype itself: A much more abundant neighbour one base away suggests this may be a read error. The chain carries TRBV10-3 and TRBJ2-7, with D perhaps TRBD2 (5 bases). CDR3 length: 16 amino acids. The germline gives CDR1 ENHRY, CDR2 SYGVKD. Trimming cost V 5 bases and J 3 bases, with 20 bases left between them. This CDR3 is CAISPLPASIGYEQYF. The CDR3 DNA is TGTGCCATCAGTCCCCTCCCGGCTAGCATCGGCTACGAGCAGTACTTC.